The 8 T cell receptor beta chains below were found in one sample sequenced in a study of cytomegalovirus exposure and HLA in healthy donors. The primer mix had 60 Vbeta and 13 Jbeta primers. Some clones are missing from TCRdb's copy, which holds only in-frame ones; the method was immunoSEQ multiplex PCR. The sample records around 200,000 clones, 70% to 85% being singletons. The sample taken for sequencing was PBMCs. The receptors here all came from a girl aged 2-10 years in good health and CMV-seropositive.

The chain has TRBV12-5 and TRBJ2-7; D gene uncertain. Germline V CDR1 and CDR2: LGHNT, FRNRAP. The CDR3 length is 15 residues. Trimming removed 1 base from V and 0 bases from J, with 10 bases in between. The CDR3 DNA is TGTGCTAGTGGTTTGGCCGACAAGAGCTCCTACGAGCAGTACTTC. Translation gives CASGLADKSSYEQYF.

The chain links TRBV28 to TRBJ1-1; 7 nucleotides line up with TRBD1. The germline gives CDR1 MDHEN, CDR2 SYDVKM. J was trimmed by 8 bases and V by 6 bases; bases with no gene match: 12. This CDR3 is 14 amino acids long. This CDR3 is CASSLASGTAEAFF. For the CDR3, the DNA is TGTGCCAGCAGCCTAGCTAGCGGGACAGCCGAAGCTTTCTTT. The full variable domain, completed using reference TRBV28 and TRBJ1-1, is DVKVTQSSRYLVKRTGEKVFLECVQDMDHENMFWYRQDPGLGLRLIYFSYDVKMKEKGDIPEGYSVSREKKERFSLILESASTNQTSMYLCASSLASGTAEAFFGQGTRLTVV.

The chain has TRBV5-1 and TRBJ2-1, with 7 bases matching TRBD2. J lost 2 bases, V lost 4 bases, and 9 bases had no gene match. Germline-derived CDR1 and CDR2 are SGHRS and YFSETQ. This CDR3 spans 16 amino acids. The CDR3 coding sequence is TGCGCCAGCAGCCCTGCGGCCAGCGGGGCCTACAATGAGCAGTTCTTC. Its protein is CASSPAASGAYNEQFF. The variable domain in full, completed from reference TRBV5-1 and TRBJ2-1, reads KAGVTQTPRYLIKTRGQQVTLSCSPISGHRSVSWYQQTPGQGLQFLFEYFSETQRNKGNFPGRFSGRQFSNSRSEMNVSTLELGDSALYLCASSPAASGAYNEQFFGPGTRLTVL.

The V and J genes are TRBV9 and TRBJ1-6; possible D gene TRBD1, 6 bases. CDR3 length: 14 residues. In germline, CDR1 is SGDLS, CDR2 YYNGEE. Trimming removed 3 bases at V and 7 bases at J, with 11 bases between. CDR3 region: CASSEGRGNSPLHF. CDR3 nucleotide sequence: TGTGCCAGCAGCGAGGGCAGGGGCAATTCACCCCTCCACTTT.

CDR3 sequence (DNA): TGTGCCAGCACCCTATCCAGCGGGAGTCCACACAATGAGCAGTTCTTC. Amino acids: CASTLSSGSPHNEQFF. J is TRBJ2-1 and V is TRBV27, with 8 nucleotides matching TRBD2. Germline V gene data show CDR1 as MNHEY and CDR2 as SMNVEV (reference sequence). With V trimmed by 7 bases and J by 5 bases, 13 bases remained unmatched. The CDR3 length is 16 residues.

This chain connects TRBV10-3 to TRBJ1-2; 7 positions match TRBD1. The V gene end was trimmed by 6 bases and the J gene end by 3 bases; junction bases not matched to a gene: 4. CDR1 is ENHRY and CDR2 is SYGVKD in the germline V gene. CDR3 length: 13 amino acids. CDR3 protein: CAIRNDRDYGYTF. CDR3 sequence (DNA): TGTGCCATCAGAAACGACAGGGACTATGGCTACACCTTC.

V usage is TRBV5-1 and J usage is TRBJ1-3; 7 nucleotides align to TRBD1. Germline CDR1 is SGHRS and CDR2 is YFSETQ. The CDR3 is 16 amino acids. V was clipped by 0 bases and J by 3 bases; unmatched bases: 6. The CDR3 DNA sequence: TGCGCCAGCAGCTTGGGAGGGACAGATTTTGGAAACACCATATATTTT. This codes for CASSLGGTDFGNTIYF.

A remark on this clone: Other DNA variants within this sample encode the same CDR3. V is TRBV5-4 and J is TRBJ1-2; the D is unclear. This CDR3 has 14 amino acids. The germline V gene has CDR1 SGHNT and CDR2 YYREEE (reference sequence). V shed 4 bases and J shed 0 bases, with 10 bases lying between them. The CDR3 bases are TGTGCCAGCAGCGGGAGGCAAGCTAACTATGGCTACACCTTC. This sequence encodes CASSGRQANYGYTF.